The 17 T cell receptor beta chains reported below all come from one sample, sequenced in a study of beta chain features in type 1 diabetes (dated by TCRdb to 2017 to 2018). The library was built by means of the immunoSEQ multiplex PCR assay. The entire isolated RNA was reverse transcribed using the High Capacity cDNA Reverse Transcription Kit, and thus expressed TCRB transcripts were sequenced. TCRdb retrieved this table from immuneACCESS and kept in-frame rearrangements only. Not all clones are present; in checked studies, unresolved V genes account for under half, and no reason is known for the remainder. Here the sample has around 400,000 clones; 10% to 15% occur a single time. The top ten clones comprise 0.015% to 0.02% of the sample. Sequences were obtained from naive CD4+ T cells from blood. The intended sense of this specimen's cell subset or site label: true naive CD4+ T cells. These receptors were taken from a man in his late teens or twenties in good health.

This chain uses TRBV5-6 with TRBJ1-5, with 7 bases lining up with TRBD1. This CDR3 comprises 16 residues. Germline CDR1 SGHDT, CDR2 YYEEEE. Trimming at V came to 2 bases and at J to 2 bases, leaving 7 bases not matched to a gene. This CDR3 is CASSLRQGIGNQPQHF. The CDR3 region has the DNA TGTGCCAGCAGCTTACGACAGGGTATTGGCAATCAGCCCCAGCATTTT.

CDR3 sequence: CASSFDRATETQYF. Written as DNA, the CDR3 is TGTGCCAGCAGTTTTGACAGGGCTACGGAGACCCAGTACTTC. The chain links TRBV6-1 to TRBJ2-5; 7 bases map to TRBD1. Germline CDR1 is MNHNS and CDR2 is SASEGT. The CDR3 runs to 14 residues. The V and J ends lost 5 bases and 5 bases, in that order; junction bases with no gene match: 8.

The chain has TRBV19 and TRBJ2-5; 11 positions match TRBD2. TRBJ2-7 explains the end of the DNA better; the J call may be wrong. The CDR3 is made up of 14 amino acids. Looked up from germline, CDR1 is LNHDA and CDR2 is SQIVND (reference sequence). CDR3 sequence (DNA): TGTGCCAGTCAGACTAGCGGGAACTCCTACGAGCAGTACTTC. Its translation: CASQTSGNSYEQYF.

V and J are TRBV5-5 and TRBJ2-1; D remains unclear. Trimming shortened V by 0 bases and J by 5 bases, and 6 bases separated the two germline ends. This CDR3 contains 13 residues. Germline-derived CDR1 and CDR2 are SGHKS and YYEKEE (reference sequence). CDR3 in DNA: TGTGCCAGCAGCTTGGGGCCCGACAATGAGCAGTTCTTC. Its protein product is CASSLGPDNEQFF.

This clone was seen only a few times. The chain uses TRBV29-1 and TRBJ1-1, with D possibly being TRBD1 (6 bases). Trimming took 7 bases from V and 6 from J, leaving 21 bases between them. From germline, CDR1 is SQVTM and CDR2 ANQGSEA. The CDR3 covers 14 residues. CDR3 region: CSALQRGGGPEAFF. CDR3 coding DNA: TGCAGCGCCCTACAGAGGGGGGGTGGGCCTGAAGCTTTCTTT.

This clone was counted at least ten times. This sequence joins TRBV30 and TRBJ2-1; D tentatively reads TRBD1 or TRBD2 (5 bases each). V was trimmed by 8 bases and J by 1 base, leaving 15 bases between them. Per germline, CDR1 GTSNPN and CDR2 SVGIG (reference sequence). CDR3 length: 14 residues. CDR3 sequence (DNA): TGTGCCGGGACCCCGACTGCTTCCTACAATGAGCAGTTCTTC. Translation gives CAGTPTASYNEQFF.

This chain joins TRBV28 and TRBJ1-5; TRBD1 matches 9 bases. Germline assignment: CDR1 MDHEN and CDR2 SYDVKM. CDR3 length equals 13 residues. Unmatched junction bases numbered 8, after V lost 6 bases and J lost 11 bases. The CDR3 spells CASSSFDRGAQHF. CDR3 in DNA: TGTGCCAGCAGCTCCTTCGACAGGGGGGCCCAGCATTTT.

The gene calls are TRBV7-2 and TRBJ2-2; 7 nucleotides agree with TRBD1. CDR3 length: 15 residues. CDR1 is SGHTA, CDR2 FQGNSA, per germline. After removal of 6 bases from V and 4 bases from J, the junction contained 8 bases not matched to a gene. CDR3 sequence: CASRERQGLTGELFF. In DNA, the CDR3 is TGTGCCAGCAGGGAAAGACAGGGCCTCACCGGGGAGCTGTTTTTT.

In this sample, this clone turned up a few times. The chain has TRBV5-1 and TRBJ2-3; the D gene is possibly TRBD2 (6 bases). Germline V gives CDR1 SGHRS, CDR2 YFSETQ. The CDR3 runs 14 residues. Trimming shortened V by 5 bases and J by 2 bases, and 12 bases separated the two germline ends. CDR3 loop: CASRGPSATDTQYF. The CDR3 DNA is TGCGCCAGCAGAGGGCCTAGCGCCACAGATACGCAGTATTTT.

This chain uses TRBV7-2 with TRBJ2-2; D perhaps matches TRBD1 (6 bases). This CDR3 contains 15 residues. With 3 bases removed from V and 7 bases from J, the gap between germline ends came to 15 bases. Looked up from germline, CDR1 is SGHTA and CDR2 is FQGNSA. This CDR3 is CASSLFGQHDGELFF. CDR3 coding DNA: TGTGCCAGCAGCTTGTTCGGACAGCACGACGGGGAGCTGTTTTTT. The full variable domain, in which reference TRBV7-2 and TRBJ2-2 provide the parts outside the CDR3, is GAGVSQSPSNKVTEKGKDVELRCDPISGHTALYWYRQSLGQGLEFLIYFQGNSAPDKSGLPSDRFSAERTGGSVSTLTIQRTQQEDSAVYLCASSLFGQHDGELFFGEGSRLTVL.

The CDR3 spells CASSPPNGIRYEQYF. The CDR3 DNA reads TGTGCCAGCAGCCCGCCAAACGGGATTCGCTACGAGCAGTACTTC. The chain recombines TRBV11-1 with TRBJ2-7; D perhaps matches TRBD2 (5 bases). The CDR3 has 15 residues. The germline CDR1 and CDR2 sequences are SGHAT and FQDESV (reference sequence). The ends were cut back, 5 bases at V and 3 bases at J, with 17 bases in the middle.

CDR3 nucleotides: TGTGCCAGCAGTGAAGTCCACAGGGCTTCCACTGAAGCTTTCTTT. It codes for CASSEVHRASTEAFF. V usage is TRBV6-1 and J usage is TRBJ1-1; D may be TRBD1 (6 bases). CDR1 is MNHNS and CDR2 is SASEGT in the germline V gene. The V end was cut by 1 base, the J end by 4 bases, with 13 bases between. The CDR3 runs to 15 residues.

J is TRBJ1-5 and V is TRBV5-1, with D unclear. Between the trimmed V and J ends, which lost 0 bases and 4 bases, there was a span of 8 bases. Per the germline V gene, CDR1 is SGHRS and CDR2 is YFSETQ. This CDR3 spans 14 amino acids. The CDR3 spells CASSLGTINQPQHF. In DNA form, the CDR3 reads TGCGCCAGCAGCTTGGGGACTATTAATCAGCCCCAGCATTTT.

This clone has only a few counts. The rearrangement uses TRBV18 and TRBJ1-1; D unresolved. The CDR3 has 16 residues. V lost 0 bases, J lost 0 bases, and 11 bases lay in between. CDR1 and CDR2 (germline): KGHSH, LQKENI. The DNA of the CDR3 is TGTGCCAGCTCACCACCAGGAGTGCCGGTGAACACTGAAGCTTTCTTT. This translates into CASSPPGVPVNTEAFF.

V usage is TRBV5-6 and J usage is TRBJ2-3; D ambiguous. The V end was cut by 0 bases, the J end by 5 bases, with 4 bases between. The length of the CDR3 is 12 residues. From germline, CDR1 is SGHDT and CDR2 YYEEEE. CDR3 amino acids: CASSLDLDTQYF. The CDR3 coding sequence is TGTGCCAGCAGCTTGGATCTAGATACGCAGTATTTT.

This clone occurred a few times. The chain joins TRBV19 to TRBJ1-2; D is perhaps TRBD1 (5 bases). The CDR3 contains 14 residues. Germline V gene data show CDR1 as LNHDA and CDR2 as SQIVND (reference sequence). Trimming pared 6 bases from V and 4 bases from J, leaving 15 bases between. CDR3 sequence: CASSSGLIFYGYTF. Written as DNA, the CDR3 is TGTGCCAGTAGCTCGGGACTGATTTTCTATGGCTACACCTTC.

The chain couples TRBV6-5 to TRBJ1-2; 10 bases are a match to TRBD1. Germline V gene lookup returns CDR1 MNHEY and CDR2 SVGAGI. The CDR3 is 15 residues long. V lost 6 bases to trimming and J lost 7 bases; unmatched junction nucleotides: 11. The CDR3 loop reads CASRRPGTGAGGYTF. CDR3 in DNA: TGTGCCAGCAGGCGGCCCGGGACAGGGGCCGGTGGCTACACCTTC.